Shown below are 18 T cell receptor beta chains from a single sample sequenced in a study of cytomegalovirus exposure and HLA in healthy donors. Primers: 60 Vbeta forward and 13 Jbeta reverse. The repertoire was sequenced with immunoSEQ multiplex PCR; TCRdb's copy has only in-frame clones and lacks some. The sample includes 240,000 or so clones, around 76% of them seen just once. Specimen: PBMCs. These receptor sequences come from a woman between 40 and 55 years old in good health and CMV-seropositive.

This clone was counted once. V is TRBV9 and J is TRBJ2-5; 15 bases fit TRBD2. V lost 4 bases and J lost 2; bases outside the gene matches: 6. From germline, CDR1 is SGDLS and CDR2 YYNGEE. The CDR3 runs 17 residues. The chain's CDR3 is CASSRTSGGAGQETQYF. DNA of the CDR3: TGTGCCAGCAGCCGGACTAGCGGGGGGGCGGGACAAGAGACCCAGTACTTC.

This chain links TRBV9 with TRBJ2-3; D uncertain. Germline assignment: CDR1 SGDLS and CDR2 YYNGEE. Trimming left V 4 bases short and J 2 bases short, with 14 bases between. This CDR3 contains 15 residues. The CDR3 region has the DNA TGTGCCAGCAGCACGCGGAGCGCCAACACAGATACGCAGTATTTT. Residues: CASSTRSANTDTQYF. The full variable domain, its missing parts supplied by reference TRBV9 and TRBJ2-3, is DSGVTQTPKHLITATGQRVTLRCSPRSGDLSVYWYQQSLDQGLQFLIQYYNGEERAKGNILERFSAQQFPDLHSELNLSSLELGDSALYFCASSTRSANTDTQYFGPGTRLTVL.

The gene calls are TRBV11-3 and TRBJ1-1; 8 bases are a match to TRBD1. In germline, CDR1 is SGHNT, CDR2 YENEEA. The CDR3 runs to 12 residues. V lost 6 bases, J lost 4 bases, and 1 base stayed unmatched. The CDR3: CASRGQGTEAFF. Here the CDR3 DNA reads TGTGCCAGCAGAGGACAGGGCACTGAAGCTTTCTTT.

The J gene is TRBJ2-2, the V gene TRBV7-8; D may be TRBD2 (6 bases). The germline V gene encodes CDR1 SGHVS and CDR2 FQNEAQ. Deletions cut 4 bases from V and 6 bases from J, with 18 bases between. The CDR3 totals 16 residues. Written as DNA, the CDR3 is TGTGCCAGCAGCTCTGGGACTGGCACGGGGCCCGGGGAGCTGTTTTTT. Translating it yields CASSSGTGTGPGELFF.

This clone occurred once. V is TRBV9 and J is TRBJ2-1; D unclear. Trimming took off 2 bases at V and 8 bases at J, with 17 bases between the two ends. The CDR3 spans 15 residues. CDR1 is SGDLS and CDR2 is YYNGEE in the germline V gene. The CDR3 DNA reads TGTGCCAGCAGCGTGGTCTCTACACCTCGGGATGAGCAGTTCTTC. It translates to CASSVVSTPRDEQFF. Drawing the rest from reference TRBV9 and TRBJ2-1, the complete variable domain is DSGVTQTPKHLITATGQRVTLRCSPRSGDLSVYWYQQSLDQGLQFLIQYYNGEERAKGNILERFSAQQFPDLHSELNLSSLELGDSALYFCASSVVSTPRDEQFFGPGTRLTVL.

CDR3 region: CASSGTGSPKETQYF. The CDR3 coding sequence is TGCGCCAGCAGTGGGACAGGGTCACCTAAAGAGACCCAGTACTTC. The V gene is TRBV4-1, the J gene TRBJ2-5, with 9 bases fitting TRBD1. V lost 6 bases and J lost 3; bases outside the gene matches: 8. CDR3 size: 15 residues. CDR1 is MGHRA, CDR2 YSYEKL, per germline.

The CDR3 here is CASSSSTLAGVSNEQFF. Written as DNA, the CDR3 is TGCGCCAGCAGCTCCTCCACGTTAGCGGGAGTGAGCAATGAGCAGTTCTTC. The chain has TRBV5-1 and TRBJ2-1; 9 bases map to TRBD2. The CDR3 totals 17 residues. CDR1 and CDR2 from the germline V gene are SGHRS and YFSETQ. The ends lost 3 bases at V and 6 bases at J; junction bases unmatched: 13.

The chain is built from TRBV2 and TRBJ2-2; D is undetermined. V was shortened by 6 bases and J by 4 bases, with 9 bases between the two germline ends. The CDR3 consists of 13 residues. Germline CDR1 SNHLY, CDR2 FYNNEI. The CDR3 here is CASSEESTGELFF. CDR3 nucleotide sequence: TGTGCCAGCAGCGAGGAAAGCACCGGGGAGCTGTTTTTT.

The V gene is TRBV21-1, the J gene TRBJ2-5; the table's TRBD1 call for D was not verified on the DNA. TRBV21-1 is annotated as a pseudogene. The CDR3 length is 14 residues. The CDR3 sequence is CASSKDISQETQYF. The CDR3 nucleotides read TGTGCCAGCAGCAAAGACATATCACAAGAGACCCAGTACTTC.

This chain's CDR3 is CATTKLRQLADTYEQYF. The CDR3 DNA follows: TGTGCCACAACTAAGCTTAGGCAACTAGCGGACACCTACGAGCAGTACTTC. This sequence joins TRBV5-6 and TRBJ2-5; 8 bases are shared with TRBD2. The DNA end is a closer match to TRBJ2-7, so the J assignment may be wrong. CDR1 and CDR2 from the germline V gene are SGHDT and YYEEEE. The CDR3 length is 17 residues.

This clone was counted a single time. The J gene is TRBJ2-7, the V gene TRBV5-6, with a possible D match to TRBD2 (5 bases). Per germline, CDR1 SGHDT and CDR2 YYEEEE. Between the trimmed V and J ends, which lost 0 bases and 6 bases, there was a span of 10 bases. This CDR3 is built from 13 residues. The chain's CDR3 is CASSLVRAGEQYF. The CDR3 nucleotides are TGTGCCAGCAGCTTGGTTAGGGCGGGCGAGCAGTACTTC.

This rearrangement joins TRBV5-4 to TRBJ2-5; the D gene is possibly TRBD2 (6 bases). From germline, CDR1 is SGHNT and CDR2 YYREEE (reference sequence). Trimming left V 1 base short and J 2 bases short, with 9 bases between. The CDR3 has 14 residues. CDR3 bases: TGTGCCAGCAGCTTGCCTCGGGGGCAAGAGACCCAGTACTTC. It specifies CASSLPRGQETQYF.

CDR3 protein: CASRTGTGAGETQYF. CDR3 coding DNA: TGTGCCAGTAGGACCGGGACAGGGGCCGGGGAGACCCAGTACTTC. The chain combines TRBV19 with TRBJ2-5, with TRBD1 matching over 10 bases. CDR1 is LNHDA and CDR2 is SQIVND in the germline V gene (reference sequence). The V segment lost 6 bases and the J segment 5 bases; nucleotides outside the gene matches: 9. The CDR3 is made up of 15 amino acids.

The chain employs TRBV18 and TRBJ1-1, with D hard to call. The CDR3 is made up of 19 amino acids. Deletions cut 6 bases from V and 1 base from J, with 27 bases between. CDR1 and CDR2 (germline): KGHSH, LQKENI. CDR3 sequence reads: CASSGAGGPHSITNTEAFF. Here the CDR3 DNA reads TGTGCCAGCTCCGGCGCCGGAGGGCCCCACTCAATAACGAACACTGAAGCTTTCTTT.

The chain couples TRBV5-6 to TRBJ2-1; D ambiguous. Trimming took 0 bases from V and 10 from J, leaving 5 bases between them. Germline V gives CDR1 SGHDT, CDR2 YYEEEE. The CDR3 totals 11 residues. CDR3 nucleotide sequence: TGTGCCAGCAGCTTGGCGAGAGAGCAGTTCTTC. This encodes CASSLAREQFF.

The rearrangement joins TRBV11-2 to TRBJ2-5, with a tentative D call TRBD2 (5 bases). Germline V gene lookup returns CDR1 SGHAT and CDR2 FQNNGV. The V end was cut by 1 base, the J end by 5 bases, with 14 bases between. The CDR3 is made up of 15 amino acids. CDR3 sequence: CASSLGTLPGETQYF. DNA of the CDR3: TGTGCCAGCAGCTTAGGGACTCTCCCGGGGGAGACCCAGTACTTC.

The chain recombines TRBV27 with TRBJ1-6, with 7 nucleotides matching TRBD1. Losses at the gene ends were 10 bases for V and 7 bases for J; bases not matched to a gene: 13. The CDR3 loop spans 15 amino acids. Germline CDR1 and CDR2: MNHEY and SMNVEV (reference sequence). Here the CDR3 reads CATSEVGQANSPLHF. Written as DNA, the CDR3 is TGTGCCACCTCAGAAGTTGGACAGGCGAATTCACCCCTCCACTTT.

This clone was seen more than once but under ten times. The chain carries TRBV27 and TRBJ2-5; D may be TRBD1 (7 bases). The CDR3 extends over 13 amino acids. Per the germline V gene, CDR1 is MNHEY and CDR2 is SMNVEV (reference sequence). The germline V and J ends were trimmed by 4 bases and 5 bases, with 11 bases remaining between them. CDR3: CASSSAGGETQYF. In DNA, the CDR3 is TGTGCCAGCAGTTCCGCAGGGGGGGAGACCCAGTACTTC.